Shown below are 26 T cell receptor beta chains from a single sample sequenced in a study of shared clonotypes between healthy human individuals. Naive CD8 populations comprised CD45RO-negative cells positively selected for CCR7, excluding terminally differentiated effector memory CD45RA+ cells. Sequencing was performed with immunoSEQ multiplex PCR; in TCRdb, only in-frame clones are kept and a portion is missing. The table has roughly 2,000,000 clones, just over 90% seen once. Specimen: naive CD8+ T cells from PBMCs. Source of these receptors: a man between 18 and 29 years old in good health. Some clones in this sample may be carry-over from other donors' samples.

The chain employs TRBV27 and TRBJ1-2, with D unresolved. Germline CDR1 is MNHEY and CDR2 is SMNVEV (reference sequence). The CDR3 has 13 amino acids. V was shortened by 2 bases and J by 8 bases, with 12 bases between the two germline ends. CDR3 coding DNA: TGTGCCAGCAGTTTAGAGACTGGGGAGGGCTACACCTTC. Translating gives CASSLETGEGYTF.

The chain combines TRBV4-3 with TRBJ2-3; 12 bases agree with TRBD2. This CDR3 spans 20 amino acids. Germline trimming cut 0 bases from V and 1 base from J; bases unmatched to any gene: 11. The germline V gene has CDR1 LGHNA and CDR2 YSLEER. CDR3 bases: TGCGCCAGCAGCCAAGATACGGAGCTAGCGGGAGGGCCGGGCACAGATACGCAGTATTTT. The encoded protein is CASSQDTELAGGPGTDTQYF.

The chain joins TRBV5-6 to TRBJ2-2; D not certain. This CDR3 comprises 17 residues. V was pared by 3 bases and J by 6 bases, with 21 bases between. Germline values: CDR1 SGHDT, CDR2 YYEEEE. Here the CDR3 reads CASSSGWPLRTAGELFF. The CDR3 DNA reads TGTGCCAGCAGCTCCGGATGGCCTCTTCGGACGGCCGGGGAGCTGTTTTTT.

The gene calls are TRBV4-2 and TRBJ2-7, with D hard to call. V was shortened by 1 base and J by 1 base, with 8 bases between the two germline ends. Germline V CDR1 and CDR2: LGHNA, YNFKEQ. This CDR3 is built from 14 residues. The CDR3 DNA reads TGTGCCAGCAGCCAAGCAACTAAATCCTACGAGCAGTACTTC. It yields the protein CASSQATKSYEQYF.

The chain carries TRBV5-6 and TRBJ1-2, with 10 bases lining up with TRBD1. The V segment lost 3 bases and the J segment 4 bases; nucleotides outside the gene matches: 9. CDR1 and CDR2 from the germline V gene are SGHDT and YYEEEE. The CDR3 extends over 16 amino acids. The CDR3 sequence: CASSWSTGGAFYGYTF. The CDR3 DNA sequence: TGTGCCAGCAGCTGGTCGACAGGGGGCGCATTCTATGGCTACACCTTC.

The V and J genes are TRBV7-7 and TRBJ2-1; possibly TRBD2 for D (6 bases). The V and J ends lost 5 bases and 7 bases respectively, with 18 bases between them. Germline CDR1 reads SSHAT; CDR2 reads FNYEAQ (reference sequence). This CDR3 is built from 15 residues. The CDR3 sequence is CASSLDGGPGNEQFF. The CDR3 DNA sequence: TGTGCCAGCAGCCTGGACGGGGGTCCTGGAAATGAGCAGTTCTTC.

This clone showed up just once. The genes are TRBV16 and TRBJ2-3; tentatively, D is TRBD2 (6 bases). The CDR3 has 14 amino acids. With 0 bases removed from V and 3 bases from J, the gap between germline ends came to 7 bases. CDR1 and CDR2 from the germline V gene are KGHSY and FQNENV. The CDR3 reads CASSQSRGTDTQYF. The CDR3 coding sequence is TGTGCCAGCAGCCAATCCCGGGGGACAGATACGCAGTATTTT. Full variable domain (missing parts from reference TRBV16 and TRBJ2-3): GEEVAQTPKHLVRGEGQKAKLYCAPIKGHSYVFWYQQVLKNEFKFLISFQNENVFDETGMPKERFSAKCLPNSPCSLEIQATKLEDSAVYFCASSQSRGTDTQYFGPGTRLTVL.

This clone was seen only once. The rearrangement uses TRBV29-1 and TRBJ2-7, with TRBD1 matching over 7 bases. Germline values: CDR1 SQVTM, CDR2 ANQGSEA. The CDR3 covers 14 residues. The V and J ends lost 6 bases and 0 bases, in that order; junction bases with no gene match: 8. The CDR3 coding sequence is TGCAGCGTATGGACAGGCTACAGCTCCTACGAGCAGTACTTC. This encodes CSVWTGYSSYEQYF.

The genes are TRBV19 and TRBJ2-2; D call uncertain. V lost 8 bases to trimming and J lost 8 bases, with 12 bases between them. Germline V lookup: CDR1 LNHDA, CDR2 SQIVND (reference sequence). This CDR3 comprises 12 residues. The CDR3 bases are TGTGCCAGTGAGACCCCCCCGGGGGAGCTGTTTTTT. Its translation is CASETPPGELFF.

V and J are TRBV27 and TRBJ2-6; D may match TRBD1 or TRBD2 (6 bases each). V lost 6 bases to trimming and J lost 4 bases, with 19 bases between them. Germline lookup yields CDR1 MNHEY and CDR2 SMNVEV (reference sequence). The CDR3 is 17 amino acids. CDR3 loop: CASSIGPGAGGANVLTF. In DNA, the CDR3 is TGTGCCAGCAGCATAGGTCCAGGGGCGGGGGGGGCCAACGTCCTGACTTTC.

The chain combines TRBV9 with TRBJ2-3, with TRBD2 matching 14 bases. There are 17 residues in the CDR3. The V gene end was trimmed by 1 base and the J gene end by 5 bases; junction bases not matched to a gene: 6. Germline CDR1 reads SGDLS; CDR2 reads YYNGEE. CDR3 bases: TGTGCCAGCAGCGTAAGACTAGCGGGAGGGCCTGAAGATACGCAGTATTTT. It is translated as CASSVRLAGGPEDTQYF.

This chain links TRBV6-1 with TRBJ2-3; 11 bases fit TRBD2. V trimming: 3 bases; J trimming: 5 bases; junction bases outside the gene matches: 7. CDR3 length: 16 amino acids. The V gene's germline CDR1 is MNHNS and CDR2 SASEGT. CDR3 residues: CASSDLTSGSGDTQYF. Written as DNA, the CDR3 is TGTGCCAGCAGTGACCTTACTAGCGGGAGCGGAGATACGCAGTATTTT.

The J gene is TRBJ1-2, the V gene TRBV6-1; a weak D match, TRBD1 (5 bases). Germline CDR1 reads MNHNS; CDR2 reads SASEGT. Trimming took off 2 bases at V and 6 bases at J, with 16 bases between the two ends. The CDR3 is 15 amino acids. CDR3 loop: CASSESGGFINGYTF. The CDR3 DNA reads TGTGCCAGCAGTGAATCGGGGGGGTTCATCAATGGCTACACCTTC.

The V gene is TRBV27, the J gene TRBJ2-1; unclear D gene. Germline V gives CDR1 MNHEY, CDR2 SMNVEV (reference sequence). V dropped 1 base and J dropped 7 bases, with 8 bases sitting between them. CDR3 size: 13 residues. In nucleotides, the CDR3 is TGTGCCAGCAGTTTATTCCAGACTAATGAGCAGTTCTTC. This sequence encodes CASSLFQTNEQFF.

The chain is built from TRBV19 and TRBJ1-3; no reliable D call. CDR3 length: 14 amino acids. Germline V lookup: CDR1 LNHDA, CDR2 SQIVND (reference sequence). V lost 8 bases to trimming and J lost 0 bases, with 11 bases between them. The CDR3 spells CASSPLSSGNTIYF. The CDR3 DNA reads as TGTGCCAGTTCCCCCCTGAGCTCTGGAAACACCATATATTTT.

CDR3 region: CASTPTVANYGYTF. The CDR3 nucleotides read TGTGCCAGTACCCCGACTGTAGCTAACTATGGCTACACCTTC. The genes are TRBV13 and TRBJ1-2, with unresolved D. This CDR3 contains 14 residues. The germline V gene encodes CDR1 PRHDT and CDR2 FYEKMQ (reference sequence). V was shortened by 9 bases and J by 0 bases, with 14 bases between the two germline ends. The variable domain in full, completed from reference TRBV13 and TRBJ1-2, reads AAGVIQSPRHLIKEKRETATLKCYPIPRHDTVYWYQQGPGQDPQFLISFYEKMQSDKGSIPDRFSAQQFSDYHSELNMSSLELGDSALYFCASTPTVANYGYTFGSGTRLTVV.

CDR3 region: CASRGGYTEAFF. The CDR3 DNA is TGTGCCAGCAGGGGGGGGTACACTGAAGCTTTCTTT. This chain joins TRBV2 and TRBJ1-1; perhaps TRBD1 as D (5 bases). The V gene lost 6 bases and the J gene lost 3 bases, with 8 bases spanning the gap. The CDR3 runs to 12 residues. Looked up from germline, CDR1 is SNHLY and CDR2 is FYNNEI.

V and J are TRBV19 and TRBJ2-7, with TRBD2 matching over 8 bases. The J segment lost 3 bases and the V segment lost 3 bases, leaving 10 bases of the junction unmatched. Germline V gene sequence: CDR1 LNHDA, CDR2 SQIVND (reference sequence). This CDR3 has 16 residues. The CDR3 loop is CASSIFALAGFYEQYF. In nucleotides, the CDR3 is TGTGCCAGTAGTATCTTCGCCCTAGCGGGCTTCTACGAGCAGTACTTC.

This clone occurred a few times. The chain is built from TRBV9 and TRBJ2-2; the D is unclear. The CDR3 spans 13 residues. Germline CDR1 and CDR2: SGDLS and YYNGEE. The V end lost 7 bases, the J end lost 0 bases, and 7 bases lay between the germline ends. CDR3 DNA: TGTGCCAGCGGAGATACGAACACCGGGGAGCTGTTTTTT. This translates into CASGDTNTGELFF.

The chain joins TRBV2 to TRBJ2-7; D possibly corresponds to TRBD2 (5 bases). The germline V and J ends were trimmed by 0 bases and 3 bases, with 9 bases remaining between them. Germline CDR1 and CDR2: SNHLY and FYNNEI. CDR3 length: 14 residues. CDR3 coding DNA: TGTGCCAGCAGTGAAGCTCGACGGGACTACGAGCAGTACTTC. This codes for CASSEARRDYEQYF.

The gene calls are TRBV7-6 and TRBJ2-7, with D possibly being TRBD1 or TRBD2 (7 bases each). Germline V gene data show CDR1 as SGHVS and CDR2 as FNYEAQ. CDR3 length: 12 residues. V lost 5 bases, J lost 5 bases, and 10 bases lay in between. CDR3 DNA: TGTGCCAGCAGCCAGGGGGGGGACGAGCAGTACTTC. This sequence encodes CASSQGGDEQYF.

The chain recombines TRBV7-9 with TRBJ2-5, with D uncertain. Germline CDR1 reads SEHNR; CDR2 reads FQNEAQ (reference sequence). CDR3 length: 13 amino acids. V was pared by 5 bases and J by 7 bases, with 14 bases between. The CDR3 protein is CASSLGGMRTQYF. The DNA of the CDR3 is TGTGCCAGCAGCCTGGGTGGTATGAGGACCCAGTACTTC.

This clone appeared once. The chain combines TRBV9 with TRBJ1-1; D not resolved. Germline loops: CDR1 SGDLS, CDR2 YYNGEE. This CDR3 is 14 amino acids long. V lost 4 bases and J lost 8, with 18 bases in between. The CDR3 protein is CASSLGSRTEEAFF. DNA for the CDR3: TGTGCCAGCAGCCTAGGAAGCAGAACTGAAGAAGCTTTCTTT.

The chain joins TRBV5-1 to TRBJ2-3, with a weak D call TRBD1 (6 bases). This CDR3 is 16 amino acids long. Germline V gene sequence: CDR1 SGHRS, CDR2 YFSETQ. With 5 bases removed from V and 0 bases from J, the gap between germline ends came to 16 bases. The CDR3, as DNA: TGCGCCAGCAGACTGGACAGAGCTCCGAGCACAGATACGCAGTATTTT. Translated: CASRLDRAPSTDTQYF.

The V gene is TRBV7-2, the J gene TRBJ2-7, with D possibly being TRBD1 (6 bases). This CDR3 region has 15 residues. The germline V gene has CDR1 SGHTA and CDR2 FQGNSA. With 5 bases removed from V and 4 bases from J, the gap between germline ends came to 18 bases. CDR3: CASSPGYGTFYEQYF. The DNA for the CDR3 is TGTGCCAGCAGCCCAGGGTACGGGACATTTTACGAGCAGTACTTC.

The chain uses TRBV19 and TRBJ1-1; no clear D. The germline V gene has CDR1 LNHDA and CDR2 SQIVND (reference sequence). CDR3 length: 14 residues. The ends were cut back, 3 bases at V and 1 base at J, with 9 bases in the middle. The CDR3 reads CASSMQEWNTEAFF. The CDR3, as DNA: TGTGCCAGTAGTATGCAGGAATGGAACACTGAAGCTTTCTTT.